This T cell receptor (beta chain) was sequenced during a study of OX40 agonist ivuxolimab in advanced cancers. Study outcomes and limitations: Among some nonresponders, normalized T-cell clonal expansion was also low.

Systemic immunosuppression or a history of autoimmune disease excluded patients. At baseline, cycle 4 day 1, and cycle 7 day 1, blood was sampled. Turning to this clone: Its antigen is currently unknown.

Clones were read by immunoSEQ multiplex PCR, and TCRdb kept only the in-frame ones, dropping some. Here the sample spans 75,000 to 100,000 clones, around 80% being singletons. With 2 bases removed from V and 4 bases from J, the gap between germline ends came to 11 bases. The CDR3 runs 14 residues. Looked up from germline, CDR1 is MNHEY and CDR2 is SVGAGI. The V gene is TRBV6-5, the J gene TRBJ1-1, with D uncertain. The clonotype originates from an adult with an advanced solid tumor such as melanoma, head and neck, liver or kidney cancer. Here the sequenced sample was CD4+ or CD8+ T cells sorted from blood, taken in a trial of the OX40 agonist ivuxolimab. The CDR3 coding sequence is TGTGCCAGCAGTTACGGGCCGGTGAGCACTGAAGCTTTCTTT. Protein: CASSYGPVSTEAFF.